The source of this T cell receptor beta chain is a study of OX40 agonist ivuxolimab in advanced cancers. The CDR3 covers 14 residues. With 6 bases clipped from V and 3 bases from J, the junction kept 5 bases outside the gene matches. Germline assignment: CDR1 MNHEY and CDR2 SVGAGI. With respect to this clone: What it recognizes is unknown.

The repertoire was sequenced with immunoSEQ multiplex PCR; TCRdb's copy has only in-frame clones and lacks some. Of more than 60,000 clones detected, around 90% appear once; the ten largest clones hold about 0.25%. Broader study findings: Expanded peripheral T-cell antigen specificity went undetermined.

J is TRBJ1-2 and V is TRBV6-5; 9 bases fit TRBD1. The clonotype was recovered from an adult with an advanced solid tumor such as melanoma, head and neck, liver or kidney cancer. The source was CD4+ or CD8+ T cells sorted from blood, collected in a trial of the OX40 agonist ivuxolimab. The CDR3 here is CASRRDREYYGYTF. Here the CDR3 DNA reads TGTGCCAGCAGGCGGGACAGGGAATACTATGGCTACACCTTC.